The 21 T cell receptor beta chains below all came from one sample that was sequenced in a study of metastatic and nonmetastatic thyroid tumors. None of the patients had undergone any treatment ahead of thyroid surgery. TCRdb reprocessed the PCR reads using MiXCR. The table shows about 10,000 clones, with about 20% occurring only once. Sequencing was carried out using adjacent normal tissue. Receptor source: a female donor with papillary thyroid cancer or a benign thyroid nodule (not recorded which). Some clones in this sample may be carry-over from other donors' samples.

This clone was observed a few times. The chain recombines TRBV2 with TRBJ2-7; 8 bases are a match to TRBD2. Germline trimming cut 7 bases from V and 7 bases from J; bases unmatched to any gene: 15. The CDR3 sequence is 15 residues long. CDR1 SNHLY and CDR2 FYNNEI come from the germline V gene. CDR3: CASTLIAGRLSEQYF. The CDR3 region has the DNA TGTGCCAGCACTCTAATAGCGGGAAGATTATCGGAGCAGTACTTC. Complete variable domain (other parts from reference TRBV2 and TRBJ2-7): EPEVTQTPSHQVTQMGQEVILRCVPISNHLYFYWYRQILGQKVEFLVSFYNNEISEKSEIFDDQFSVERPDGSNFTLKIRSTKLEDSAMYFCASTLIAGRLSEQYFGPGTRLTVT.

The V and J genes are TRBV7-9 and TRBJ2-1; tentative D call: TRBD1 (5 bases). V was pared by 6 bases and J by 10 bases, with 13 bases between. In germline, CDR1 is SEHNR, CDR2 FQNEAQ (reference sequence). The CDR3 extends over 12 amino acids. CDR3 DNA: TGTGCCAGCAGTTATGGGGCCACCGAGCAGTTCTTC. Protein sequence: CASSYGATEQFF.

Ten or more counts support this clone. The chain links TRBV20-1 to TRBJ2-5, with TRBD2 matching 8 bases. CDR1 DFQATT and CDR2 SNEGSKA come from the germline V gene (reference sequence). Trimming removed 7 bases from V and 2 bases from J; junction bases left unmatched: 9. The CDR3 totals 14 residues. As DNA, the CDR3 is TGCAGTGTCGGAGCGGGGGCTTATCAAGAGACCCAGTACTTC. It specifies CSVGAGAYQETQYF.

This clone was detected ten times or more. The chain is built from TRBV5-1 and TRBJ1-3; maybe TRBD1 (6 bases). The ends were cut back, 0 bases at V and 4 bases at J, with 14 bases in the middle. The CDR3 is 16 residues long. Germline V lookup: CDR1 SGHRS, CDR2 YFSETQ. CDR3 amino acids: CASSLGGPGTGNTIYF. DNA of the CDR3: TGCGCCAGCAGCTTGGGCGGTCCTGGGACAGGAAACACCATATATTTT.

In the case of this clone: Germline and junction disagree at one end, which may indicate a read error. The J gene is TRBJ2-2, the V gene TRBV28; TRBD2 matches 14 bases. From germline, CDR1 is MDHEN and CDR2 SYDVKM. The CDR3 length is 14 residues. The CDR3 is CAAVGTSGSGDLFF. The CDR3 DNA reads as TGTGCCGCCGTGGGGACTAGCGGGAGCGGTGATCTGTTCTTT. Drawing the rest from reference TRBV28 and TRBJ2-2, the complete variable domain is DVKVTQSSRYLVKRTGEKVFLECVQDMDHENMFWYRQDPGLGLRLIYFSYDVKMKEKGDIPEGYSVSREKKERFSLILESASTNQTSMYLCAAVGTSGSGDLFFGEGSRLTVL.

The sample holds many counts of this clone. A clone one base away is much larger, so this may be a read error. This sample includes further DNA sequences coding for the same CDR3. The rearrangement joins TRBV19 to TRBJ1-1; a possible D gene is TRBD1 (6 bases). Trimming shortened V by 3 bases and J by 9 bases, and 14 bases separated the two germline ends. This CDR3 is built from 13 residues. Germline CDR1 is LNHDA and CDR2 is SQIVND (reference sequence). The CDR3 DNA is TGTGCCAGTAGTATTACTGGGACACTAAAAGCTTTCTTT. It codes for CASSITGTLKAFF.

This clone is categorized as medium-sized. The chain carries TRBV5-1 and TRBJ1-5; D might be TRBD1 (5 bases). V dropped 4 bases and J dropped 9 bases, with 14 bases sitting between them. Germline assignment: CDR1 SGHRS and CDR2 YFSETQ. CDR3 length: 13 residues. CDR3 amino acids: CASSQDIGRPQHF. The DNA for the CDR3 is TGCGCCAGCAGCCAGGACATCGGAAGGCCCCAGCATTTT.

This clone was counted only a few times. This sequence joins TRBV28 and TRBJ2-5; D gene unclear. The CDR3 is made up of 15 amino acids. Germline V gene sequence: CDR1 MDHEN, CDR2 SYDVKM. Trimming removed 6 bases at V and 9 bases at J, with 23 bases between. CDR3: CASRDVHGSYEAQYF. The CDR3 bases are TGTGCCAGCAGGGATGTACATGGATCCTACGAGGCCCAGTACTTC.

J is TRBJ1-1 and V is TRBV11-2; 8 bases map to TRBD1. The CDR3 runs to 16 residues. J was trimmed by 0 bases and V by 4 bases; bases with no gene match: 7. Germline-derived CDR1 and CDR2 are SGHAT and FQNNGV. The CDR3 sequence is CASSSTGVGMNTEAFF. The CDR3 bases are TGTGCCAGCAGCTCGACAGGGGTGGGCATGAACACTGAAGCTTTCTTT.

This clone is medium-sized (0.01 to 0.1%) by share. The V gene is TRBV2, the J gene TRBJ2-7; D is unresolved. Germline CDR1 and CDR2: SNHLY and FYNNEI. The CDR3 loop spans 12 amino acids. Trimming took 3 bases from V and 4 from J, leaving 7 bases between them. The chain's CDR3 is CASSDWDYEQYF. The CDR3 DNA reads as TGTGCCAGCAGTGATTGGGATTACGAGCAGTACTTC.

At least ten counts were recorded for this clone. The chain uses TRBV10-2 and TRBJ1-2; D call uncertain. The CDR3 covers 14 residues. Germline V gene lookup returns CDR1 WSHSY and CDR2 SAAADI. Trimming left V 2 bases short and J 4 bases short, with 11 bases between. CDR3 in amino acids: CASSEPLTGYGYTF. Here the CDR3 DNA reads TGCGCCAGCAGTGAGCCCCTGACTGGCTATGGCTACACCTTC.

This clone has a count of ten or more. Just one base apart from a much larger clone, this may be a read error. The sample holds other DNA sequences that translate to the same CDR3. The genes are TRBV28 and TRBJ2-1; TRBD1 is a possible D gene (6 bases). The germline gives CDR1 MDHEN, CDR2 SYDVKM. The CDR3 spans 14 residues. The DNA for the CDR3 is TGTGCCAGCAGTTCCGGGACAACCTACGATGAGCAGTTCTTC. This codes for CASSSGTTYDEQFF. The variable domain in full, with the rest retrieved from reference TRBV28 and TRBJ2-1, is DVKVTQSSRYLVKRTGEKVFLECVQDMDHENMFWYRQDPGLGLRLIYFSYDVKMKEKGDIPEGYSVSREKKERFSLILESASTNQTSMYLCASSSGTTYDEQFFGPGTRLTVL.

This chain connects TRBV18 to TRBJ2-7, with D possibly matching TRBD2 (5 bases). The CDR3 has 21 amino acids. The ends were cut back, 3 bases at V and 6 bases at J, with 36 bases in the middle. Germline CDR1 is KGHSH and CDR2 is LQKENI. Here the CDR3 DNA reads TGTGCCAGCTCACCTCGCCCCAGCATGCCCGGACTCGGACCCACCAGCGCCGAGCAGTACTTC. The encoded protein is CASSPRPSMPGLGPTSAEQYF.

In its sample, this clone is medium-sized. The chain combines TRBV10-2 with TRBJ2-7; 8 nucleotides agree with TRBD1. This CDR3 region has 16 residues. V lost 1 base and J lost 5; bases outside the gene matches: 10. CDR1 and CDR2 from the germline V gene are WSHSY and SAAADI. CDR3 residues: CASSELGLGQEDEQYF. CDR3 coding DNA: TGCGCCAGCAGTGAGTTAGGACTGGGACAGGAAGACGAGCAGTACTTC.

This clone was seen ten or more times. This chain joins TRBV24-1 and TRBJ2-3; 8 bases are shared with TRBD1. Germline-derived CDR1 and CDR2 are KGHDR and SFDVKD. The CDR3 has 16 residues. The V segment lost 5 bases and the J segment 1 base; nucleotides outside the gene matches: 7. This chain's CDR3 is CATSGPVDRGTDTQYF. In DNA, the CDR3 is TGTGCCACCAGTGGTCCGGTGGACAGGGGCACAGATACGCAGTATTTT.

This chain links TRBV19 with TRBJ1-2; no definite D call. The CDR3 is 14 residues long. Trimming cost V 6 bases and J 0 bases, with 11 bases left between them. Germline V gives CDR1 LNHDA, CDR2 SQIVND (reference sequence). DNA for the CDR3: TGTGCCAGTAGGTGTGATGAATCTAACTATGGCTACACCTTC. Its protein product is CASRCDESNYGYTF.

This clone was observed a few times. The chain couples TRBV6-6 to TRBJ2-1, with TRBD2 identical over 8 bases. Germline CDR1 and CDR2: MNHNY and SVGAGI (reference sequence). CDR3 length: 15 residues. The V gene end was trimmed by 0 bases and the J gene end by 5 bases; junction bases not matched to a gene: 3. CDR3 nucleotides: TGTGCCAGCAGTTACTCGGCGGGAGGTAACAATGAGCAGTTCTTC. Protein sequence: CASSYSAGGNNEQFF.

This clone ranks as medium-sized. The gene calls are TRBV6-1 and TRBJ1-2; the D is unclear. The CDR3 sequence is 14 residues long. V shed 7 bases and J shed 4 bases, with 16 bases lying between them. Germline V gene data show CDR1 as MNHNS and CDR2 as SASEGT. For the CDR3, the DNA is TGTGCCAGCACGCGGGCCAACGACCTCTATGGCTACACCTTC. Protein sequence: CASTRANDLYGYTF.

This clone ranks as medium-sized. The rearrangement links TRBV6-1 to TRBJ1-2; TRBD1 matches 10 bases. With 3 bases clipped from V and 8 bases from J, the junction kept 0 bases outside the gene matches. Germline loops: CDR1 MNHNS, CDR2 SASEGT. The CDR3 sequence is 12 residues long. The CDR3 protein is CASSEGQGGYTF. In nucleotides, the CDR3 is TGTGCCAGCAGTGAGGGACAGGGGGGCTACACCTTC.

Many counts were recorded for this clone. In the same sample, other DNA sequences code for this CDR3. V gene TRBV4-3 combines with J gene TRBJ2-7, with 8 positions matching TRBD2. The V gene's germline CDR1 is LGHNA and CDR2 YSLEER. This CDR3 contains 14 residues. V lost 0 bases and J lost 8; bases outside the gene matches: 6. CDR3 region: CASSQDRGRLKQYF. The CDR3 DNA reads as TGCGCCAGCAGCCAAGATCGCGGGAGGCTCAAGCAGTACTTC.

Within the sample, this clone is medium-sized. This chain uses TRBV7-8 with TRBJ2-5; D uncertain. The CDR3 covers 12 residues. The V end was cut by 5 bases, the J end by 7 bases, with 11 bases between. Per the germline V gene, CDR1 is SGHVS and CDR2 is FQNEAQ. DNA for the CDR3: TGTGCCAGCAGCGAGCACTGGGGGACCCAGTACTTC. Amino acid sequence: CASSEHWGTQYF.